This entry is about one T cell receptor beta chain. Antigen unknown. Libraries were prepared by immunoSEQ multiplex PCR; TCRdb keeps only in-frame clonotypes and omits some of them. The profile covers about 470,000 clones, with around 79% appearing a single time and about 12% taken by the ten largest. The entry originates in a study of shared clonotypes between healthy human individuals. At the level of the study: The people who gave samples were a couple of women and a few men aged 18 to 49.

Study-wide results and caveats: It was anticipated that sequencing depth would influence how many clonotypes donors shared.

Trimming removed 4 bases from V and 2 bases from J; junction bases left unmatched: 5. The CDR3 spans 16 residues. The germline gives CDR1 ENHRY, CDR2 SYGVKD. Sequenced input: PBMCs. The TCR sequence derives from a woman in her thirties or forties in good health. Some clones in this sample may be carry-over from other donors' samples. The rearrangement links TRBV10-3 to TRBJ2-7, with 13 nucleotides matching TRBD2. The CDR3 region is CAISAGLAGAPYEQYF. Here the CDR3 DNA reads TGTGCCATCAGTGCCGGACTAGCGGGAGCCCCCTACGAGCAGTACTTC.